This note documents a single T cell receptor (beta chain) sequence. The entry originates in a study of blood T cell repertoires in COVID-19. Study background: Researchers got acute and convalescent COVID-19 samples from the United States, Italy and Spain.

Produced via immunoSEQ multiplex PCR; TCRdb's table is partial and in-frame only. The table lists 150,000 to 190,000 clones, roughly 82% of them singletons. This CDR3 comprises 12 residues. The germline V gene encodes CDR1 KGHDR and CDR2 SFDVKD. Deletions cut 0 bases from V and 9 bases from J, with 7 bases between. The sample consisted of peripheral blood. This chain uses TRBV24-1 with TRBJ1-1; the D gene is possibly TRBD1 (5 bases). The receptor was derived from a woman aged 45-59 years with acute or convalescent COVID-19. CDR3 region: CATSDLWGKAFF. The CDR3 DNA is TGTGCCACCAGTGATTTGTGGGGCAAAGCTTTCTTT.